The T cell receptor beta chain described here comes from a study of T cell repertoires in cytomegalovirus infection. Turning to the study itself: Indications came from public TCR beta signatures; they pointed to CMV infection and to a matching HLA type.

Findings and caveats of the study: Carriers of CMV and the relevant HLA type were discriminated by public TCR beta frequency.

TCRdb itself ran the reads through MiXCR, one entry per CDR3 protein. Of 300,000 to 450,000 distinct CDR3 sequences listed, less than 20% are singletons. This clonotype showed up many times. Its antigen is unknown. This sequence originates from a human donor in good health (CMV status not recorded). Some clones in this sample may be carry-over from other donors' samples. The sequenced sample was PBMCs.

The CDR3 spells CASSSGGGSQETQYF. Here the CDR3 DNA reads TGTGCCAGCAGCTCCGGAGGAGGGTCCCAAGAGACCCAGTACTTC. V usage is TRBV7-2 and J usage is TRBJ2-5, with D perhaps matching TRBD2 (6 bases). The V and J ends lost 4 bases and 1 base respectively, with 13 bases between them. CDR1 and CDR2 from the germline V gene are SGHTA and FQGNSA. This CDR3 contains 15 residues.